This TCR beta chain was captured by sequencing in a study of blood T cell repertoires in COVID-19. Turning to the study itself: COVID-19 samples from acute and convalescent phases originated in the United States, Italy and Spain. The cDNA or gDNA used as material had been derived from T cells, B-cell-depleted T cells, or PBMCs.

The authors' processing: Nucleated cell number was recorded as an estimate derived from reference gene primer amplification. The assay was immunoSEQ multiplex PCR, and TCRdb's table has in-frame clones only and misses some. From that table come the V and J calls and clone size; the DNA was used to work out D and trimming. The repertoire has fewer than 200,000 clones, roughly 80% of them found once; the top ten carry 7%. V lost 9 bases to trimming and J lost 2 bases, with 19 bases between them. Germline CDR1 and CDR2: LNHDA and SQIVND (reference sequence). The CDR3 loop spans 15 amino acids. In Seattle, patients joined the study during active infection and were tracked longitudinally.

The V call is TRBV19, the J call TRBJ2-5, with D possibly TRBD2 on 6 matching bases. The receptor was derived from a woman in her forties with COVID-19, enrolled during active disease. Material for sequencing was peripheral blood. The CDR3 loop is CASLLGRIKQETQYF. DNA of the CDR3: TGTGCCAGCCTGTTAGGGAGGATTAAACAAGAGACCCAGTACTTC.